A selection of T cell receptor beta chains follows, all from one sample in a study of graft-versus-host responses after intestinal transplantation. These receptors have no identified antigens. This table comes from immunoSEQ multiplex PCR, and its TCRdb copy is limited to in-frame clones, with some not included. The profile shows some 70,000 clones, around 86% of them singletons. The material sequenced was unstimulated CD8+ T cells sorted from spleen or lymph node cells, taken before transplant. The source of these receptors is a human donor who was the organ donor for an intestinal transplant. The CDR3 runs from the conserved cysteine through the conserved F or W. Fields, in order: J gene, clone size, V gene, D gene, CDR3 protein, CDR3 DNA. A D gene is named only where the DNA matches it firmly. The listing skips clone size in some rows; elsewhere it reads once, few, many or a size class.

TRBJ2-2,once,TRBV5-1,TRBD1,CASSSRQGSTGELFF,TGCGCCAGCAGCTCTAGACAGGGAAGCACCGGGGAGCTGTTTTTT
TRBJ1-6,NA,TRBV19,NA,CASSMDFLNSPLHF,TGTGCCAGTAGTATGGACTTTCTAAATTCACCCCTCCACTTT
TRBJ1-2,NA,TRBV4-1,NA,CASRGVAGYGYTF,TGCGCCAGCAGAGGGGTGGCAGGCTATGGCTACACCTTC
TRBJ1-2,NA,TRBV5-6,NA,CASSLLAGLKSYTF,TGTGCCAGCAGCTTGCTTGCCGGCCTCAAGAGCTACACCTTC
TRBJ1-2,NA,TRBV9,TRBD1,CASSLTYRGRGYTF,TGTGCCAGCAGCCTAACCTACAGGGGCAGGGGCTACACCTTC
TRBJ1-6,NA,TRBV7-2,NA,CASSPGRENSPLHF,TGTGCCAGCAGCCCGGGGAGGGAGAATTCACCCCTCCACTTT
TRBJ1-1,NA,TRBV6-1,NA,CASSEAPIVNTEAFF,TGTGCCAGCAGTGAAGCGCCTATAGTGAACACTGAAGCTTTCTTT
TRBJ2-7,NA,TRBV7-7,NA,CASLLVSGTYEQYF,TGTGCCAGCTTGCTAGTGTCCGGCACCTACGAGCAGTACTTC
TRBJ1-2,NA,TRBV4-1,NA,CASSQDKGWQYYGYTF,TGCGCCAGCAGCCAAGACAAGGGATGGCAGTACTATGGCTACACCTTC
TRBJ2-2,NA,TRBV7-9,NA,CASSFWEAGELFF,TGTGCCAGCAGCTTTTGGGAGGCCGGGGAGCTGTTTTTT
TRBJ1-2,NA,TRBV5-4,TRBD1,CASSWGQGSGYTF,TGTGCCAGCAGCTGGGGACAGGGAAGTGGCTACACCTTC
TRBJ1-2,once,TRBV6-1,NA,CASSGQGYRGYGYTF,TGTGCCAGCAGTGGGCAGGGGTATCGAGGCTATGGCTACACCTTC
TRBJ1-1,NA,TRBV30,NA,CAWSVQEGTEAFF,TGTGCCTGGAGTGTACAGGAAGGCACTGAAGCTTTCTTT
TRBJ2-3,NA,TRBV25-1,NA,CASYSTDTQYF,TGTGCCAGCTATAGCACAGATACACAGTATTTT
TRBJ2-7,NA,TRBV2,NA,CASSLGQISSYEQYF,TGTGCCAGCAGTTTAGGACAGATTAGCTCCTACGAGCAGTACTTC
TRBJ1-6,NA,TRBV6-6,NA,CASSLEPGADSPLHF,TGTGCCAGCAGCCTAGAGCCAGGGGCTGATTCACCCCTCCACTTT
TRBJ2-7,once,TRBV28,TRBD1,CASRSAPETGATYEQYF,TGTGCCAGCAGATCCGCCCCCGAGACAGGGGCTACCTACGAGCAGTACTTC
TRBJ1-5,NA,TRBV7-3,NA,CASSLGGHSNQPQHF,TGTGCCAGCAGCCTTGGGGGCCATAGCAATCAGCCCCAGCATTTT
TRBJ2-1,few,TRBV5-1,NA,CASSLGGGREQFF,TGCGCCAGCAGCTTGGGTGGGGGACGGGAGCAGTTCTTC
TRBJ2-3,NA,TRBV4-1,NA,CASSQVVADTQYF,TGCGCCAGCAGCCAAGTGGTCGCAGATACGCAGTATTTT
TRBJ2-3,NA,TRBV6-5,TRBD2,CASSYSVAGDTDTQYF,TGTGCCAGCAGTTATAGTGTAGCGGGGGATACAGATACGCAGTATTTT
TRBJ2-5,NA,TRBV11-2,TRBD2,CASSLGGLAGIRQYF,TGTGCCAGCAGCTTAGGGGGGCTAGCGGGGATCCGGCAGTACTTC
TRBJ2-6,NA,TRBV5-1,NA,CASSFFYDSIDRISGANVLTF,TGCGCCAGCAGCTTTTTTTATGATTCAATAGACAGGATCTCTGGGGCCAACGTCCTGACTTTC
TRBJ2-7,NA,TRBV5-5,TRBD1,CASSFGAGGAYEQYF,TGTGCCAGCAGCTTTGGGGCAGGGGGCGCCTACGAGCAGTACTTC
TRBJ2-2,once,TRBV6-1,TRBD1,CASSETGTGPTGELFF,TGTGCCAGCAGTGAGACCGGGACAGGGCCCACCGGGGAGCTGTTTTTT
TRBJ2-7,NA,TRBV28,TRBD1,CASNPRTGYYEQYF,TGTGCCAGCAACCCCAGGACAGGATACTACGAGCAGTACTTC
TRBJ1-1,NA,TRBV27,NA,CASSPTGMSAFF,TGTGCCAGCAGTCCCACAGGGATGAGTGCTTTCTTT
TRBJ1-5,NA,TRBV28,NA,CASSDPSNQPQHF,TGTGCCAGCAGTGACCCTAGCAATCAGCCCCAGCATTTT
TRBJ2-1,NA,TRBV7-6,NA,CASSLMGPDAFEFF,TGTGCCAGCAGCTTGATGGGCCCCGACGCCTTCGAGTTCTTC
TRBJ2-7,NA,TRBV27,NA,CASSPRVGYEQYF,TGTGCCAGCAGCCCTAGGGTCGGCTACGAGCAGTACTTC
TRBJ2-7,once,TRBV7-9,NA,CASSRHGYEQYF,TGTGCCAGCAGCCGACACGGCTACGAGCAGTACTTC
TRBJ1-1,NA,TRBV7-9,NA,CASSSRTGEAFF,TGTGCCAGCAGCTCAAGGACGGGGGAAGCTTTCTTT
TRBJ2-7,NA,TRBV15,NA,CATSSGVREYEQYF,TGTGCCACCAGCAGTGGGGTCCGCGAATACGAGCAGTACTTC
TRBJ2-7,NA,TRBV7-9,TRBD1,CASSSFRDRGYEQYF,TGTGCCAGCAGCTCATTCCGGGACAGGGGCTACGAGCAGTACTTC
TRBJ2-7,NA,TRBV6-1,NA,CASSSGWRGAYEQYF,TGTGCCAGCAGTTCCGGGTGGAGGGGAGCCTACGAGCAGTACTTC
TRBJ2-2,NA,TRBV6-5,NA,CASSYDRRQYGELFF,TGTGCCAGCAGTTACGACAGACGGCAATACGGGGAGCTGTTTTTT
TRBJ1-1,NA,TRBV7-9,TRBD1,CASSTRYRGPGAEAFF,TGTGCCAGCAGCACGCGGTACAGGGGGCCAGGCGCTGAAGCTTTCTTT
TRBJ1-1,NA,TRBV4-1,NA,CASSPSSGNTEAFF,TGCGCCAGCAGCCCATCGAGCGGGAACACTGAAGCTTTCTTT
TRBJ2-2,NA,TRBV9,NA,CASTASGELFF,TGTGCCAGCACAGCCTCCGGGGAGCTGTTTTTT
TRBJ2-6,NA,TRBV19,NA,CASSIDGANSGANVLTF,TGTGCCAGTAGTATCGACGGGGCCAACTCTGGGGCCAACGTCCTGACTTTC
TRBJ1-4,NA,TRBV28,NA,CASGEGFSVLGINEKLFF,TGTGCCTCCGGGGAGGGGTTTTCAGTTTTAGGGATTAATGAAAAACTGTTTTTT
TRBJ2-7,NA,TRBV5-5,TRBD2,CASSLVAGGLYEQYF,TGTGCCAGCAGCTTGGTCGCGGGGGGCCTCTACGAGCAGTACTTC
TRBJ2-7,NA,TRBV30,NA,CAWSVSGHEEQYF,TGTGCCTGGAGTGTTTCAGGACATGAGGAGCAGTACTTC